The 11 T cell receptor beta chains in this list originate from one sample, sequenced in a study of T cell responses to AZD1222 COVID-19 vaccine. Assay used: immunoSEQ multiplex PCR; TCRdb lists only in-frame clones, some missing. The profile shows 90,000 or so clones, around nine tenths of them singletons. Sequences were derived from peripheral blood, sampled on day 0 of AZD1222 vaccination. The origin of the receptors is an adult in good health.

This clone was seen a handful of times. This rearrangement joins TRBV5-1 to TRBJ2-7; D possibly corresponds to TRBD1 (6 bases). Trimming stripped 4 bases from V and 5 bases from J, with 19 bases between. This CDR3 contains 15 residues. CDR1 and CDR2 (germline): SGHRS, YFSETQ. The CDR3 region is CASSPLGARHDEQYF. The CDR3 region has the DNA TGCGCCAGCAGCCCCCTGGGGGCGCGGCACGACGAGCAGTACTTC. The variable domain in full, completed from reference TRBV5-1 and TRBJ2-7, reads KAGVTQTPRYLIKTRGQQVTLSCSPISGHRSVSWYQQTPGQGLQFLFEYFSETQRNKGNFPGRFSGRQFSNSRSEMNVSTLELGDSALYLCASSPLGARHDEQYFGPGTRLTVT.

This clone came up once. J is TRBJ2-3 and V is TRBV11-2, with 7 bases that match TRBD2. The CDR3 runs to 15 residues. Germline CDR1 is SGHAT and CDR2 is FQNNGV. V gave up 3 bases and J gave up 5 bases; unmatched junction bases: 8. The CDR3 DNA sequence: TGTGCCAGCAGCTTGTCGTGGGAGGGAGGAGATACGCAGTATTTT. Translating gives CASSLSWEGGDTQYF.

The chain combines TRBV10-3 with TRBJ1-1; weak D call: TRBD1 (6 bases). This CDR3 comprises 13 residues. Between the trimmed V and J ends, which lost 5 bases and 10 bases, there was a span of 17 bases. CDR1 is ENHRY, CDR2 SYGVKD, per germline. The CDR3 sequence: CAISTQDRPGAFF. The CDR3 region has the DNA TGTGCCATCAGTACTCAGGACAGACCGGGAGCTTTCTTT.

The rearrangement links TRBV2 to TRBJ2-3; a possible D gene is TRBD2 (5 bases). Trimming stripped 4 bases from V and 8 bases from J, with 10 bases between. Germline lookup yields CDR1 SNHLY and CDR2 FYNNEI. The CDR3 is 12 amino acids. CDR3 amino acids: CASSAQEVTQYF. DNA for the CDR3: TGTGCCAGCAGTGCCCAGGAGGTTACGCAGTATTTT.

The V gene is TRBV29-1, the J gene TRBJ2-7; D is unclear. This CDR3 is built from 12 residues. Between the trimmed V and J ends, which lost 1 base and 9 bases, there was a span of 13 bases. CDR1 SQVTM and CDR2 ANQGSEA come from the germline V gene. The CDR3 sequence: CSVEVPENGQYF. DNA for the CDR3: TGCAGCGTTGAAGTCCCAGAAAATGGGCAGTACTTC.

This chain's CDR3 is CASSPGTGVYGYTF. The CDR3 bases are TGTGCCAGCAGCCCCGGGACAGGGGTCTATGGCTACACCTTC. The chain uses TRBV6-5 and TRBJ1-2; TRBD1 agrees at 10 bases. The V and J ends lost 6 bases and 4 bases, in that order; junction bases with no gene match: 5. The CDR3 sequence is 14 residues long. CDR1 MNHEY and CDR2 SVGAGI come from the germline V gene.

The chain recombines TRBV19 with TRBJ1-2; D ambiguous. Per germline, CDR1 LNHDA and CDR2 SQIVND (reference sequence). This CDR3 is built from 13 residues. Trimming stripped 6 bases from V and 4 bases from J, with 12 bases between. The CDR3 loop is CASRNNVPYGYTF. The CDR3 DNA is TGTGCCAGTAGGAACAATGTGCCCTATGGCTACACCTTC.

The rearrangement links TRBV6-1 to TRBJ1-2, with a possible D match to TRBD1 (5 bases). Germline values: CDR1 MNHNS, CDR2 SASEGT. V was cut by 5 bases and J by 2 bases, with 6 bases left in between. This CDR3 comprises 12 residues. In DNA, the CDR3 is TGTGCCAGCAGTAGGGACAACTATGGCTACACCTTC. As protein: CASSRDNYGYTF.

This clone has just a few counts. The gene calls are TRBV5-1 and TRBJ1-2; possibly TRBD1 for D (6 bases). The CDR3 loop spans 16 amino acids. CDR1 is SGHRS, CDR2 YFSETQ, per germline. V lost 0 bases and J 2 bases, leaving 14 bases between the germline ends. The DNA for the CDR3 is TGCGCCAGCAGCTTGGCCGGGAGGGGGTACAACTATGGCTACACCTTC. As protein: CASSLAGRGYNYGYTF.

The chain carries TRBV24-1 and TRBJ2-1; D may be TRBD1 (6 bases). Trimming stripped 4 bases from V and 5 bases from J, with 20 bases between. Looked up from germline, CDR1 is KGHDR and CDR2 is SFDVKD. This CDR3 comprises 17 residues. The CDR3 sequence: CATSETRDIRRHNEQFF. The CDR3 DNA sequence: TGTGCCACCAGTGAAACCCGGGACATAAGGCGTCACAATGAGCAGTTCTTC.

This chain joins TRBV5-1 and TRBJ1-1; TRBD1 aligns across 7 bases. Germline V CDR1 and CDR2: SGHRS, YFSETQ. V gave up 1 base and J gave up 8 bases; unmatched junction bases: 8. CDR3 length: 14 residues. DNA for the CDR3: TGCGCCAGCAGCTTGAACCTGGGGGGACAGGAAGCTTTCTTT. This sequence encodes CASSLNLGGQEAFF. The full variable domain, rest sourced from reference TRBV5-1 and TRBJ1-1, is KAGVTQTPRYLIKTRGQQVTLSCSPISGHRSVSWYQQTPGQGLQFLFEYFSETQRNKGNFPGRFSGRQFSNSRSEMNVSTLELGDSALYLCASSLNLGGQEAFFGQGTRLTVV.